This T cell receptor beta chain was captured in a study of cytotoxic CD8 clonotypes in ibrutinib-treated CLL. Turning to the study itself: In all, under twelve patients were relapsed/refractory, approximately 15 were treatment-naive and 17 to 18 were IGHV unmutated. Study-level results: At ibrutinib response, clonality increased, and at progression it declined back toward baseline.

Germline lookup yields CDR1 SGHRS and CDR2 YFSETQ. V lost 1 base, J lost 2 bases, and 8 bases stayed unmatched. CDR3 length: 16 residues. With sequencing, the targeted depth ranged from 1 in 200,000 to 1 in 1 million T cells. TCRdb's copy holds only in-frame clones and misses some; the assay was immunoSEQ multiplex PCR. The sample consists of 330,000 or so clones, roughly two thirds of them appearing once. About this clone: The antigen remains undetermined.

This material consisted of PBMCs, taken after 36 months of ibrutinib treatment. The genes are TRBV5-1 and TRBJ2-7; 8 nucleotides agree with TRBD2. The receptor's source is a human donor with chronic lymphocytic leukemia. The CDR3 sequence is CASSLREGIPTYEQYF. The CDR3 DNA follows: TGCGCCAGCAGCTTGCGGGAGGGAATCCCTACCTACGAGCAGTACTTC.